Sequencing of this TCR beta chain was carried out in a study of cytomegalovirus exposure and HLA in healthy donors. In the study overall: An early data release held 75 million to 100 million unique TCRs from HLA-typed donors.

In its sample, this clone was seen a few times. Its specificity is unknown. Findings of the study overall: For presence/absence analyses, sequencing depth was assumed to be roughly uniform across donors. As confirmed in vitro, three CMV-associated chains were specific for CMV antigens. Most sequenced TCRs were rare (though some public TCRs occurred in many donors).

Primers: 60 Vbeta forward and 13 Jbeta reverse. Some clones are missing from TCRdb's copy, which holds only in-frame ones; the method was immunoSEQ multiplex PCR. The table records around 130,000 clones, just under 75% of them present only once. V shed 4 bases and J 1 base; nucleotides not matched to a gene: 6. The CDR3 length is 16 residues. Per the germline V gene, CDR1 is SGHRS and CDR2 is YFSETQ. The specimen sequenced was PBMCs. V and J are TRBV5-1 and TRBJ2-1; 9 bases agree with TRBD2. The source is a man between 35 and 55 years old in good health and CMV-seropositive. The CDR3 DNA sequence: TGCGCCAGCAGCCCCGGGACTAGCTTGTCCTACAATGAGCAGTTCTTC. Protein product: CASSPGTSLSYNEQFF.